This T cell receptor (beta chain) was observed in a study of sequential checkpoint blockade in melanoma. Treatment of the sample: randomized to nivolumab then ipilimumab (arm A) or the reverse (arm B). Trimming removed 1 base from V and 8 bases from J, with 8 bases in between. Germline V gene data show CDR1 as MNHEY and CDR2 as SVGAGI. This CDR3 contains 13 residues. Repertoires were generated with immunoSEQ multiplex PCR, while TCRdb's copy carries only in-frame clones and drops some. The table includes about 25,000 clones, 77% detected once. This TCR derives from a human donor with melanoma. The specimen comprised CD8+ T cells sorted from blood (inferred from file names), sampled from a patient given nivolumab and ipilimumab in sequence. The V gene is TRBV6-5, the J gene TRBJ2-2; the D gene is possibly TRBD1 (5 bases). CDR3 loop: CASSYWGGGELFF. The CDR3, as DNA: TGTGCCAGCAGTTACTGGGGCGGAGGGGAGCTGTTTTTT.